Shown below are 9 T cell receptor beta chains from a single sample sequenced in a study of T cells after posttransplantation cyclophosphamide (dated by TCRdb to about 2016). To prepare the library, the immunoSEQ multiplex PCR assay was applied. What TCRdb holds here is the immuneACCESS table cut down to in-frame rearrangements. Part of the clones is not present; checked against another copy, under half of the missing clones reflect an unresolved V gene, and the others are unexplained. This sample has about 24,000 clones in the table, none counted a single time. The ten largest account for approximately 4% of the sample. The sequenced material came from PBMCs. These receptors were collected from a woman in her forties or fifties in good health, CMV-negative, and a related stem cell transplant donor.

This clone was observed many times. The J gene is TRBJ2-7, the V gene TRBV15; 7 positions agree with TRBD2. The junction had 5 bases not matched to a gene; V was cut back by 1 base and J by 2 bases. The germline V gene encodes CDR1 LNHNV and CDR2 YYDKDF (reference sequence). The CDR3 sequence is 15 residues long. CDR3 nucleotide sequence: TGTGCCACCAGCAGAGGGTTGGGGGGGGCCTACGAGCAGTACTTC. It translates to CATSRGLGGAYEQYF.

This clone came up many times. The gene calls are TRBV29-1 and TRBJ1-3, with TRBD1 matching over 11 bases. The CDR3 loop spans 14 amino acids. Germline-derived CDR1 and CDR2 are SQVTM and ANQGSEA. With 7 bases clipped from V and 4 bases from J, the junction kept 6 bases outside the gene matches. In DNA, the CDR3 is TGCAGCGCGGGGACAGGGGGGGACGGAAACACCATATATTTT. It codes for CSAGTGGDGNTIYF.

This clone was recorded many times. The J gene is TRBJ1-2, the V gene TRBV4-1, with TRBD1 as a possible D gene (5 bases). Germline V gene lookup returns CDR1 MGHRA and CDR2 YSYEKL. V was trimmed by 3 bases and J by 5 bases, leaving 10 bases between them. The CDR3 sequence is 13 residues long. CDR3 sequence (DNA): TGCGCCAGCAGCCATCAGGGTGGGTATGGCTACACCTTC. As protein: CASSHQGGYGYTF.

There are many counts of this clone. The J gene is TRBJ1-6, the V gene TRBV4-3; D not certain. Germline loops: CDR1 LGHNA, CDR2 YSLEER. Trimming took off 0 bases at V and 13 bases at J, with 13 bases between the two ends. The CDR3 covers 14 residues. The CDR3 bases are TGCGCCAGCAGCCAAGATCGAGTCCGTTCCCCCCTCCACTTT. It translates to CASSQDRVRSPLHF.

Ten or more counts support this clone. The chain joins TRBV27 to TRBJ2-7, with 10 nucleotides matching TRBD2. V shed 6 bases, J shed 4 bases, and the junction held 9 bases outside the gene matches. Germline loops: CDR1 MNHEY, CDR2 SMNVEV (reference sequence). The CDR3 consists of 15 residues. The CDR3 is CASRLGTSALYEQYF. The CDR3 region has the DNA TGTGCCAGCAGGCTGGGGACTAGCGCCTTATACGAGCAGTACTTC.

This clone was recorded many times. This chain joins TRBV7-9 and TRBJ2-3; D gene ambiguous. The V end lost 7 bases, the J end lost 4 bases, and 12 bases lay between the germline ends. This CDR3 has 13 residues. The germline V gene encodes CDR1 SEHNR and CDR2 FQNEAQ (reference sequence). This CDR3 reads CASNGYGSDTQYF. The CDR3 nucleotides are TGTGCCAGCAACGGGTATGGCTCAGATACGCAGTATTTT.

This clone was recorded many times. The chain employs TRBV5-1 and TRBJ1-4, with 9 bases aligning to TRBD1. CDR1 is SGHRS and CDR2 is YFSETQ in the germline V gene. This CDR3 comprises 15 residues. V gave up 4 bases and J gave up 7 bases; unmatched junction bases: 8. CDR3 sequence: CASSTGDRASEKLFF. The CDR3 DNA sequence: TGCGCCAGCAGCACGGGGGACAGGGCTAGTGAAAAACTGTTTTTT.

This clone has more than one count but fewer than ten. V gene TRBV28 combines with J gene TRBJ2-5; 8 bases match TRBD2. The end of the DNA is better explained by TRBJ2-7, so the J call may be wrong. Germline CDR1 is MDHEN and CDR2 is SYDVKM. The CDR3 is 13 residues long. Written as DNA, the CDR3 is TGTGCCAGCATCGAAAGCGGGAGATACGAGCAGTACTTC. Protein sequence: CASIESGRYEQYF.

This clone was detected ten times or more. The CDR3 protein is CSATLFIGGQSSYNEQFF. The CDR3 coding sequence is TGCAGCGCCACTCTGTTTATCGGGGGGCAAAGCTCCTACAATGAGCAGTTCTTC. The rearrangement links TRBV29-1 to TRBJ2-1, with TRBD2 as a possible D gene (7 bases). CDR3 length equals 18 residues. Trimming stripped 7 bases from V and 0 bases from J, with 25 bases between. Germline lookup yields CDR1 SQVTM and CDR2 ANQGSEA.